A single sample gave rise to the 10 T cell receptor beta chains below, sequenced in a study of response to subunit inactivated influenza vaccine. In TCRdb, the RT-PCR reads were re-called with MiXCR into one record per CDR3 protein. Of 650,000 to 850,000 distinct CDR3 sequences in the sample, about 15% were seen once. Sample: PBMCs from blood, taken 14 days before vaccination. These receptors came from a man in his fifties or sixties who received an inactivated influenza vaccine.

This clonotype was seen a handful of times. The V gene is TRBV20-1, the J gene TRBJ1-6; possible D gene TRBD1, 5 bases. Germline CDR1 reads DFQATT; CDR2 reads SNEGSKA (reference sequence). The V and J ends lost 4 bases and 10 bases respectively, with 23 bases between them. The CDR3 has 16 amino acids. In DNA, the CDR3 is TGCAGTGCTACACCTCCCGGGGACTTCGGCGGATCACCCCTCCACTTT. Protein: CSATPPGDFGGSPLHF.

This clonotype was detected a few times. This CDR3 reads CASSLSDGSTDTQYF. The CDR3, as DNA: TGCGCCAGCAGCTTGAGCGACGGGAGCACAGATACGCAGTATTTT. V usage is TRBV5-1 and J usage is TRBJ2-3, with D hard to call. Germline loops: CDR1 SGHRS, CDR2 YFSETQ. The CDR3 is 15 amino acids. Trimming removed 1 base from V and 0 bases from J, with 9 bases in between. Full variable domain (missing parts from reference TRBV5-1 and TRBJ2-3): KAGVTQTPRYLIKTRGQQVTLSCSPISGHRSVSWYQQTPGQGLQFLFEYFSETQRNKGNFPGRFSGRQFSNSRSEMNVSTLELGDSALYLCASSLSDGSTDTQYFGPGTRLTVL.

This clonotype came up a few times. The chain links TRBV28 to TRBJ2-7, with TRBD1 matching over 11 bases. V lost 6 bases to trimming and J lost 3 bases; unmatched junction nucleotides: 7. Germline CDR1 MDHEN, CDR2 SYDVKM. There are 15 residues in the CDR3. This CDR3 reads CASRSQGTGGYEQYF. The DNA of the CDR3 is TGTGCCAGCAGATCGCAAGGGACAGGGGGCTACGAGCAGTACTTC. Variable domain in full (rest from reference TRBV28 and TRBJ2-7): DVKVTQSSRYLVKRTGEKVFLECVQDMDHENMFWYRQDPGLGLRLIYFSYDVKMKEKGDIPEGYSVSREKKERFSLILESASTNQTSMYLCASRSQGTGGYEQYFGPGTRLTVT.

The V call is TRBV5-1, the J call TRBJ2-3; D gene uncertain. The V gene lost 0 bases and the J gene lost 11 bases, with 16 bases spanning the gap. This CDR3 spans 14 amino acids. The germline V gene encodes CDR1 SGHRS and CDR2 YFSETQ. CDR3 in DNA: TGCGCCAGCAGCTTGGGAAACGCTTTACCGAGGCAGTATTTT. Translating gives CASSLGNALPRQYF.

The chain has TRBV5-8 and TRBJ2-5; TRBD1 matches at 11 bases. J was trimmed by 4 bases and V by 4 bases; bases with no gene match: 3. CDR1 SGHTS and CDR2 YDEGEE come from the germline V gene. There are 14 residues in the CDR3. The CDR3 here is CASSPDRGLETQYF. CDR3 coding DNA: TGTGCCAGCAGCCCGGACAGGGGGCTAGAGACCCAGTACTTC.

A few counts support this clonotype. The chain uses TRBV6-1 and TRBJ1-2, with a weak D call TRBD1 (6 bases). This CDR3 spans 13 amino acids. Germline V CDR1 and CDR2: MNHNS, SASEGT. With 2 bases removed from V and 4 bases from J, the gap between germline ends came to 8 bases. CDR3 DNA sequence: TGTGCCAGCAGTGAAAGAGGGGGCTATGGCTACACCTTC. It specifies CASSERGGYGYTF.

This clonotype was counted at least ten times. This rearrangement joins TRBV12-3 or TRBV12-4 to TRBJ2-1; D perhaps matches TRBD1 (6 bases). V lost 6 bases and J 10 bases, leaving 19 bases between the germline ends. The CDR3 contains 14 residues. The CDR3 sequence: CASSPTTGYGEQFF. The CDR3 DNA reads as TGTGCCAGCAGCCCTACTACAGGGTACGGGGAGCAGTTCTTC.

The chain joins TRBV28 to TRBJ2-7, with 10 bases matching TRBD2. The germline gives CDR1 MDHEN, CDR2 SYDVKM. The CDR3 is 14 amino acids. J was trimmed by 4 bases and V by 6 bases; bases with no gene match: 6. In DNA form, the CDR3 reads TGTGCCAGCAGAACGACTAGCGGGTCTTACGAGCAGTACTTC. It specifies CASRTTSGSYEQYF. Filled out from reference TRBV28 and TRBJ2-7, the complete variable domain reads DVKVTQSSRYLVKRTGEKVFLECVQDMDHENMFWYRQDPGLGLRLIYFSYDVKMKEKGDIPEGYSVSREKKERFSLILESASTNQTSMYLCASRTTSGSYEQYFGPGTRLTVT.

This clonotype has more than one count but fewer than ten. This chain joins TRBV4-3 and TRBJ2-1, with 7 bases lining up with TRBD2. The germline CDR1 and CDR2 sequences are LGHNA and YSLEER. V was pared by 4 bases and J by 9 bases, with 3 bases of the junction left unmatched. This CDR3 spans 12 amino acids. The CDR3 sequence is CASSPSGSEQFF. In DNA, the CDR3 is TGCGCCAGCAGCCCTAGCGGAAGTGAGCAGTTCTTC.

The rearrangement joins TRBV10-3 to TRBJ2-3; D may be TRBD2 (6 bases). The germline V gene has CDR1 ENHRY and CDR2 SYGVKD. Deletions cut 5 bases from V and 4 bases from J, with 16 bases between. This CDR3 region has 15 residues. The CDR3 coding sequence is TGTGCCATCAGTTCCATCGGGAGTCTTTCAGATACGCAGTATTTT. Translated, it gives CAISSIGSLSDTQYF.